This T cell receptor beta chain came from a study of cytomegalovirus exposure and HLA in healthy donors. Study-wide findings and caveats: In a later analysis, the majority of CMV-associated beta chains seemingly showed HLA restriction. Most TCR sequences were seen very rarely across donors, but some public TCRs occurred in many. Clonal expansion was found to be greater in HLA-associated TCR beta chains than in equally common others in a later analysis.

Concerning this clone itself: The antigen is undetermined.

In the PCR, 60 Vbeta and 13 Jbeta primers were used. This table comes from immunoSEQ multiplex PCR, and its TCRdb copy is limited to in-frame clones, with some not included. The sample carries roughly 130,000 clones, 80% to 85% recorded once. This sequence was found in a human donor in good health. Sequenced sample: PBMCs.

In nucleotides, the CDR3 is TGTGCCAGCAGCGTAGCTTTAGCGGACAGGGTAAAGTTCTTC. This encodes CASSVALADRVKFF. V usage is TRBV9 and J usage is TRBJ2-1; 8 bases fit TRBD1. CDR3 length: 14 residues. Germline V gene sequence: CDR1 SGDLS, CDR2 YYNGEE. Germline trimming cut 0 bases from V and 14 bases from J; bases unmatched to any gene: 10.